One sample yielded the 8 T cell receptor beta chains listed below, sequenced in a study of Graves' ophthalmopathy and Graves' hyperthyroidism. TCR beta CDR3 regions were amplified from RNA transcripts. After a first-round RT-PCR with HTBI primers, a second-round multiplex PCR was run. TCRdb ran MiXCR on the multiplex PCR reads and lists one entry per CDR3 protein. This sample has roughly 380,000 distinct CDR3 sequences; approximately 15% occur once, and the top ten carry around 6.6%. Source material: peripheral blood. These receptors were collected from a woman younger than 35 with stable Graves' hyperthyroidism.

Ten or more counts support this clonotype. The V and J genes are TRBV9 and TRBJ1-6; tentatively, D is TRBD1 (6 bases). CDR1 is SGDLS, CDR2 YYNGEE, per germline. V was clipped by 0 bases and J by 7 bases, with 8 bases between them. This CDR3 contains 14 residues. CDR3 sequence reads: CASSVGQGNSPLHF. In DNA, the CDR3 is TGTGCCAGCAGCGTAGGGCAGGGGAATTCACCCCTCCACTTT. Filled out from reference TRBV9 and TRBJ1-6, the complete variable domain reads DSGVTQTPKHLITATGQRVTLRCSPRSGDLSVYWYQQSLDQGLQFLIQYYNGEERAKGNILERFSAQQFPDLHSELNLSSLELGDSALYFCASSVGQGNSPLHFGNGTRLTVT.

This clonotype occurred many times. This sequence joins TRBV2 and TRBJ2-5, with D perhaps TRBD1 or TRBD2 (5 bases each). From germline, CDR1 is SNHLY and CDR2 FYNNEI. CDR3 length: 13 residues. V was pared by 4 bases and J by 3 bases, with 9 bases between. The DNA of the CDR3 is TGTGCCAGCAGTGGTGTGGGGGAAGAGACCCAGTACTTC. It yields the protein CASSGVGEETQYF.

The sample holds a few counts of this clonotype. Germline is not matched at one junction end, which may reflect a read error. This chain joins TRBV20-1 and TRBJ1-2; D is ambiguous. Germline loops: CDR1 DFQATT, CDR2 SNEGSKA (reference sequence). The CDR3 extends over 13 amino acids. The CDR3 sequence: CRASQQINYGYTF. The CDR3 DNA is TGCAGAGCTAGTCAACAGATTAACTATGGCTACACCTTC.

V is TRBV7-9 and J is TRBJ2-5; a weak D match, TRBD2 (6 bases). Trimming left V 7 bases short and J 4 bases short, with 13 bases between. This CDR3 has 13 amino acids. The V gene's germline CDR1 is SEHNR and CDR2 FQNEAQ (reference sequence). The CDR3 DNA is TGTGCCAGCACCTATCTCGGGGGAGAGACCCAGTACTTC. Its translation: CASTYLGGETQYF.

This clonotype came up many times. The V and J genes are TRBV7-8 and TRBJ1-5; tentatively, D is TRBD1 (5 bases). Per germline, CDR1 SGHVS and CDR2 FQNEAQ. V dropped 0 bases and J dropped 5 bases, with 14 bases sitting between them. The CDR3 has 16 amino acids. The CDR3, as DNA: TGTGCCAGCAGCTTAGCGGTGGCAGGGATCCATCAGCCCCAGCATTTT. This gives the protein CASSLAVAGIHQPQHF.

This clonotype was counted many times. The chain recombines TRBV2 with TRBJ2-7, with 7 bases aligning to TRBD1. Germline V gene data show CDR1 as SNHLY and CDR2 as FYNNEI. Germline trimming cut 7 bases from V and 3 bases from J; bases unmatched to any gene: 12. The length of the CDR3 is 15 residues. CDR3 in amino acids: CASTQADRVIYEQYF. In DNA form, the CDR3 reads TGTGCCAGCACCCAGGCAGACAGGGTCATCTACGAGCAGTACTTC.

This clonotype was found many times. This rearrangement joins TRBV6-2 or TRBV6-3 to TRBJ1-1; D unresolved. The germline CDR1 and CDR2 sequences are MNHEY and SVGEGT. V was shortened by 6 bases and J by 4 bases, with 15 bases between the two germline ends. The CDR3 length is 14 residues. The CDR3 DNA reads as TGTGCCAGCAGCCCGCGCGTGAATCCCACTGAAGCTTTCTTT. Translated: CASSPRVNPTEAFF.

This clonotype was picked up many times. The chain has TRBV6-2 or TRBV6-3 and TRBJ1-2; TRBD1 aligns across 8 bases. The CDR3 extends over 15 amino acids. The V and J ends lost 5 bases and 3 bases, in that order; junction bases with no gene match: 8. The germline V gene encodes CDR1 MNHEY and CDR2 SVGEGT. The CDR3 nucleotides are TGTGCCAGCAGTCAAGACAGGGGAAATTACTATGGCTACACCTTC. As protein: CASSQDRGNYYGYTF.